This T cell receptor (beta chain) was documented in a study of OX40 agonist ivuxolimab in advanced cancers. Study-wide context: The costimulatory receptor OX40 (CD134) was targeted by ivuxolimab, a fully human IgG2 agonistic monoclonal antibody. Intravenous ivuxolimab was administered to patients every 2 weeks at six dose levels: 0.01, 0.1, 0.3, 1.5, 3 and 10 mg/kg. Of the roughly 51 patients in dose escalation, about 20 had hepatocellular carcinoma, some 15 had melanoma, 9 had renal cell carcinoma and 9 had head and neck cancer. In the dose-escalation cohort, over 65% of patients were male, and the mean age was approximately 60 years, with a range of roughly 23 to 85. Prior anti-PD-1, anti-PD-L1 or anti-CTLA-4 therapy was permitted, and checkpoint inhibitors had been received by more than 35% of dose-escalation patients. Partial responses occurred in three dose-escalation patients, of whom one had hepatocellular carcinoma and two had cutaneous melanoma. Peripheral TCRbeta sequencing was intended to test whether TCR sequence diversity was altered and clonal T-cell expansion was caused by ivuxolimab. The paper describes the monotherapy dose-escalation part (N of about 50 patients) of the phase I trial of ivuxolimab. The paper's findings and limits, for the study overall: Clonal expansion of both CD4+ and CD8+ blood T cells was observed from baseline to week 6 at doses 0.1 to 3.0 mg/kg. On average, CD8+ T cells showed more expanded clones than CD4+ T cells after ivuxolimab. Low levels of normalized T-cell clonal expansion were also seen in some nonresponding patients. Antigen specificity was not determined for the clonally expanded peripheral T cells. In partial responders in the 0.1-3.0 mg/kg groups, normalized peripheral clonal expansion was found to be among the lowest, especially among CD8+ T cells.

Turning to this clone: This clone's antigen is unknown. The record has no base qualities; no much larger clone is one base away.

The trial excluded patients who had a history of autoimmune disease or were on systemic immunosuppression. Peripheral blood for TCR sequencing was drawn from every dose cohort at baseline, at cycle 4 day 1 and at cycle 7 day 1. The samples were drawn from a first-in-human, open-label, multicenter phase I dose-escalation trial of ivuxolimab. Adults with locally advanced or metastatic head and neck squamous cell, hepatocellular, melanoma or renal cell carcinoma were enrolled in the trial. CD4+ and CD8+ T cells were sorted separately from peripheral blood before TCR sequencing. The germline V gene gives CDR1 as MNHEY and CDR2 as SVGAGI. Trimmed from V: 0 bases; trimmed from J: 4 bases; junction bases lacking a gene match: 0. From the cysteine through the phenylalanine, the CDR3 covers 14 amino acids. The CDR3 DNA has 42 bases and is translated from base 1. Genomic DNA was isolated from the sorted cells so that the TCRbeta CDR3 region could be sequenced. TCRbeta CDR3 regions were sequenced using the immunoSEQ Assay. In TCRdb, the immuneACCESS table is reduced to in-frame sequences with V and J assigned. These tables do not hold every clone; where another copy was compared, an unresolved V gene accounts for under half, and the others remain unexplained. The sample profile shows 48,000 or so clones; around 86% of them were found once. The top ten hold around 2% of the sample.

The rearranged chain carries TRBV6-5 and TRBJ2-3, with 8 central nucleotides matching TRBD2. Source: CD4+ or CD8+ T cells sorted from blood, taken in a trial of the OX40 agonist ivuxolimab. This TCR derives from an adult with an advanced solid tumor such as melanoma, head and neck, liver or kidney cancer. The bases read TGTGCCAGCAGTTACTCGGGACTAGCAGATACGCAGTATTTT. This sequence encodes CASSYSGLADTQYF.